This TCR beta chain was found in a study of T cell responses to AZD1222 COVID-19 vaccine. Data came from immunoSEQ multiplex PCR; TCRdb stores just in-frame clones and leaves some out. Seen here are around 130,000 clones, about 91% observed once, and the top ten hold about 1.9%. This TCR was recovered from an adult who received the AZD1222 COVID-19 vaccine. The starting material was peripheral blood, obtained 28 days after the second AZD1222 dose.

The CDR3 loop is CASNRRGLAGRTDTQYF. DNA of the CDR3: TGTGCCAGCAATCGCCGGGGACTAGCGGGACGCACAGATACGCAGTATTTT. The chain combines TRBV2 with TRBJ2-3; TRBD2 matches 13 bases. CDR1 is SNHLY and CDR2 is FYNNEI in the germline V gene. The CDR3 contains 17 residues. V was clipped by 7 bases and J by 1 base; unmatched bases: 8.